This is a list of T cell receptor beta chains from one sample in a study of blood T cell repertoires in COVID-19. Assay used: immunoSEQ multiplex PCR; TCRdb lists only in-frame clones, some missing. Counted here are roughly 240,000 clones, roughly 82% occurring once; the ten biggest clones make up around 5%. The specimen sequenced was peripheral blood. The source is a woman aged 70-85 years with acute or convalescent COVID-19. Both conserved end residues are part of each CDR3. A D gene is named only where the DNA matches it firmly. Rows may omit the clone size; those that give it use once, few, many or a size class.

cdr3_aa: CATSTTGTTQYF
j_call: TRBJ2-4
d_call: NA
v_call: TRBV24-1
clone_size: NA

cdr3_aa: CASSQHREPQIYTF
j_call: TRBJ1-2
d_call: NA
v_call: TRBV6-6
clone_size: NA

cdr3_aa: CASSQEGEVYNEQFF
j_call: TRBJ2-1
d_call: NA
v_call: TRBV4-2
clone_size: NA

cdr3_aa: CASSPRGYGYTF
j_call: TRBJ1-2
d_call: NA
v_call: TRBV5-8
clone_size: NA

cdr3_aa: CASRSPPGQKGKSQFF
j_call: TRBJ2-1
d_call: NA
v_call: TRBV28
clone_size: NA

cdr3_aa: CASSSGAFTGELFF
j_call: TRBJ2-2
d_call: TRBD2
v_call: TRBV2
clone_size: NA

cdr3_aa: CASIPGTANSPLHF
j_call: TRBJ1-6
d_call: TRBD1
v_call: TRBV28
clone_size: NA

cdr3_aa: CASSLIVGDGADTQYF
j_call: TRBJ2-3
d_call: NA
v_call: TRBV5-1
clone_size: NA

cdr3_aa: CASRTHRARNSPLHF
j_call: TRBJ1-6
d_call: NA
v_call: TRBV3-1/TRBV3-2
clone_size: NA

cdr3_aa: CASSTGPGSGALETQYF
j_call: TRBJ2-5
d_call: TRBD2
v_call: TRBV5-1
clone_size: once

cdr3_aa: CASSRRDSHNQPQHF
j_call: TRBJ1-5
d_call: TRBD1
v_call: TRBV11-2
clone_size: NA

cdr3_aa: CATSVFSCGGPNQPQHF
j_call: TRBJ1-5
d_call: NA
v_call: TRBV24-1
clone_size: NA

cdr3_aa: CASSQGLSRPSSYEQYF
j_call: TRBJ2-7
d_call: NA
v_call: TRBV4-2
clone_size: NA

cdr3_aa: CAWSVGGEQPQHF
j_call: TRBJ1-5
d_call: NA
v_call: TRBV30
clone_size: once

cdr3_aa: CASSPTGTGYGYTF
j_call: TRBJ1-2
d_call: TRBD1
v_call: TRBV3-1/TRBV3-2
clone_size: NA

cdr3_aa: CASSYGQVLSYEQYF
j_call: TRBJ2-7
d_call: TRBD1
v_call: TRBV5-6
clone_size: NA

cdr3_aa: CASSSLGAQNTEAFF
j_call: TRBJ1-1
d_call: NA
v_call: TRBV3-1/TRBV3-2
clone_size: NA

cdr3_aa: CASSYGQGSISPLHF
j_call: TRBJ1-6
d_call: TRBD1
v_call: TRBV5-4
clone_size: NA

cdr3_aa: CASSQDRAFPALHF
j_call: TRBJ1-6
d_call: NA
v_call: TRBV14
clone_size: NA

cdr3_aa: CASSLAPHGFEKLFF
j_call: TRBJ1-4
d_call: NA
v_call: TRBV11-2
clone_size: NA

cdr3_aa: CASSRRYRGPGWGYEQYF
j_call: TRBJ2-7
d_call: TRBD1
v_call: TRBV19
clone_size: NA

cdr3_aa: CACNRDYNSPLHF
j_call: TRBJ1-6
d_call: NA
v_call: TRBV30
clone_size: NA

cdr3_aa: CASSLNRVTEAFF
j_call: TRBJ1-1
d_call: NA
v_call: TRBV11-3
clone_size: NA

cdr3_aa: CASVGLSANTGELFF
j_call: TRBJ2-2
d_call: NA
v_call: TRBV2
clone_size: once

cdr3_aa: CASSIYGQAQTWERSINEQFF
j_call: TRBJ2-1
d_call: TRBD1
v_call: TRBV5-1
clone_size: NA

cdr3_aa: CSVLQGALNTEAFF
j_call: TRBJ1-1
d_call: TRBD1
v_call: TRBV29-1
clone_size: NA

cdr3_aa: CASSLRNLDGYTF
j_call: TRBJ1-2
d_call: NA
v_call: TRBV27
clone_size: NA

cdr3_aa: CSVSPEGQDYGYTF
j_call: TRBJ1-2
d_call: TRBD1
v_call: TRBV29-1
clone_size: NA

cdr3_aa: CASSSDRGGWDTGELFF
j_call: TRBJ2-2
d_call: TRBD1
v_call: TRBV5-6
clone_size: NA

cdr3_aa: CAISVSGQDNSPLHF
j_call: TRBJ1-6
d_call: TRBD1
v_call: TRBV10-3
clone_size: few

cdr3_aa: CASRRQVSPLHF
j_call: TRBJ1-6
d_call: NA
v_call: TRBV6-5
clone_size: NA

cdr3_aa: CSVDRNTGELFF
j_call: TRBJ2-2
d_call: NA
v_call: TRBV29-1
clone_size: NA

cdr3_aa: CASSQDLGVTEAFF
j_call: TRBJ1-1
d_call: NA
v_call: TRBV4-1
clone_size: few

cdr3_aa: CATSDPRQGSTEAFF
j_call: TRBJ1-1
d_call: NA
v_call: TRBV24-1
clone_size: once

cdr3_aa: CATSRDPGNRQPQHF
j_call: TRBJ1-5
d_call: NA
v_call: TRBV15
clone_size: NA